These 18 T cell receptor beta chains were all obtained from the same sample, sequenced in a study of response to subunit inactivated influenza vaccine. TCRdb reprocessed the RT-PCR reads with MiXCR, giving one entry per CDR3 protein. The sample lists about 780,000 distinct CDR3 sequences; 18% were seen once. Specimen: PBMCs from blood, collected roughly 5 days after vaccination. These receptors were taken from a man aged 45-65 years who received an inactivated influenza vaccine.

The genes are TRBV20-1 and TRBJ2-5; D may correspond to TRBD1 or TRBD2 (5 bases each). The length of the CDR3 is 13 residues. The V and J ends lost 6 bases and 1 base respectively, with 12 bases between them. Germline CDR1 is DFQATT and CDR2 is SNEGSKA (reference sequence). CDR3 sequence reads: CSAPRGPQETQYF. For the CDR3, the DNA is TGCAGTGCGCCTCGGGGCCCCCAAGAGACCCAGTACTTC.

The chain recombines TRBV18 with TRBJ1-1; 7 bases line up with TRBD1. The CDR3 spans 13 residues. After removal of 6 bases from V and 4 bases from J, the junction contained 5 bases not matched to a gene. CDR1 KGHSH and CDR2 LQKENI come from the germline V gene. The CDR3 loop is CASSGGTVTEAFF. CDR3 DNA: TGTGCCAGCTCGGGTGGGACAGTCACTGAAGCTTTCTTT.

This clonotype occurred a few times. The chain couples TRBV20-1 to TRBJ2-3; D ambiguous. CDR1 DFQATT and CDR2 SNEGSKA come from the germline V gene (reference sequence). V was shortened by 6 bases and J by 2 bases, with 12 bases between the two germline ends. CDR3 length: 13 residues. CDR3 nucleotides: TGCAGTGCCGAACCAGGATACACAGATACGCAGTATTTT. It specifies CSAEPGYTDTQYF.

This clonotype was counted a few times. The chain employs TRBV20-1 and TRBJ2-1; 12 positions match TRBD2. CDR1 DFQATT and CDR2 SNEGSKA come from the germline V gene (reference sequence). The CDR3 contains 13 residues. CDR3 DNA sequence: TGCAGCGGACTAGCGGGGTGGGACAATGAGCAGTTCTTC. The encoded protein is CSGLAGWDNEQFF.

This rearrangement joins TRBV5-1 to TRBJ2-6; D call uncertain. The ends were cut back, 7 bases at V and 1 base at J, with 12 bases in the middle. CDR1 and CDR2 from the germline V gene are SGHRS and YFSETQ. The length of the CDR3 is 15 residues. This chain's CDR3 is CASRALISGANVLTF. The CDR3 nucleotides read TGCGCCAGCCGGGCCCTCATATCTGGGGCCAACGTCCTGACTTTC.

This clonotype was recorded a few times. This chain connects TRBV12-3 or TRBV12-4 to TRBJ1-4; D not resolved. This CDR3 contains 13 residues. The V end lost 4 bases, the J end lost 8 bases, and 11 bases lay between the germline ends. The CDR3 loop is CASSWGEGEKLFF. CDR3 nucleotides: TGTGCCAGCAGTTGGGGTGAAGGGGAAAAACTGTTTTTT.

This chain connects TRBV7-2 to TRBJ2-7, with a weak D call TRBD2 (6 bases). There are 14 residues in the CDR3. V lost 5 bases and J 3 bases, leaving 14 bases between the germline ends. The V gene's germline CDR1 is SGHTA and CDR2 FQGNSA. CDR3 bases: TGTGCCAGCAGCCCAAGACGGGGGAACTACGAGCAGTACTTC. Translated, it gives CASSPRRGNYEQYF.

The chain employs TRBV5-1 and TRBJ2-1; D could derive from TRBD1 or TRBD2 (6 bases each). Trimming took off 2 bases at V and 1 base at J, with 16 bases between the two ends. Looked up from germline, CDR1 is SGHRS and CDR2 is YFSETQ. The CDR3 runs 17 residues. In DNA form, the CDR3 reads TGCGCCAGCAGCTTTGATCCGGGGGCGAGGTCCTACAATGAGCAGTTCTTC. Its translation: CASSFDPGARSYNEQFF.

The sample holds a few counts of this clonotype. The chain couples TRBV27 to TRBJ2-7; D unresolved. Germline values: CDR1 MNHEY, CDR2 SMNVEV (reference sequence). This CDR3 region has 14 residues. V lost 8 bases, J lost 0 bases, and 14 bases lay in between. The CDR3 nucleotides read TGTGCCAGCCGAATTGCGTGGAGCTCCTACGAGCAGTACTTC. Amino acids: CASRIAWSSYEQYF.

The chain is built from TRBV28 and TRBJ1-5; 9 bases are a match to TRBD1. This CDR3 contains 15 residues. V was clipped by 5 bases and J by 4 bases; unmatched bases: 6. Germline V gene lookup returns CDR1 MDHEN and CDR2 SYDVKM. The CDR3 region is CASSAWGQGNQPQHF. In DNA, the CDR3 is TGTGCCAGCAGTGCTTGGGGACAGGGAAATCAGCCCCAGCATTTT.

This clonotype was seen repeatedly, ten times or more. This chain joins TRBV12-3 or TRBV12-4 and TRBJ2-7; TRBD1 aligns across 8 bases. CDR3 size: 14 residues. V shed 2 bases, J shed 4 bases, and the junction held 4 bases outside the gene matches. The CDR3 loop is CASSLYRGRYEQYF. CDR3 nucleotide sequence: TGTGCCAGCAGTTTATACAGGGGGAGGTACGAGCAGTACTTC.

J is TRBJ2-1 and V is TRBV7-9; TRBD2 matches 8 bases. The V gene end was trimmed by 8 bases and the J gene end by 8 bases; junction bases not matched to a gene: 8. Germline CDR1 SEHNR, CDR2 FQNEAQ (reference sequence). The CDR3 contains 13 residues. The CDR3 protein is CASVGGTRDEQFF. CDR3 bases: TGTGCCAGCGTAGGCGGGACTAGGGATGAGCAGTTCTTC.

The chain combines TRBV4-1 with TRBJ1-4; perhaps TRBD1 as D (5 bases). V lost 2 bases, J lost 0 bases, and 7 bases lay in between. The CDR3 spans 15 residues. CDR1 MGHRA and CDR2 YSYEKL come from the germline V gene. The CDR3 DNA reads TGCGCCAGCAGCCAATTGGGGGCAACTAATGAAAAACTGTTTTTT. It encodes CASSQLGATNEKLFF.

The CDR3 spells CASRIAGSYEQYF. The CDR3 region has the DNA TGTGCCAGCAGGATAGCGGGATCCTACGAGCAGTACTTC. The rearrangement uses TRBV27 and TRBJ2-7; 8 nucleotides match TRBD2. The germline V gene encodes CDR1 MNHEY and CDR2 SMNVEV (reference sequence). J was trimmed by 1 base and V by 6 bases; bases with no gene match: 2. This CDR3 is 13 amino acids long.

This clonotype was counted many times. The chain combines TRBV20-1 with TRBJ1-1; D is uncertain. Trimming took off 3 bases at V and 2 bases at J, with 7 bases between the two ends. Germline V gives CDR1 DFQATT, CDR2 SNEGSKA (reference sequence). This CDR3 spans 12 amino acids. The CDR3 DNA reads TGCAGTGCTAGTGATTATAACACTGAAGCTTTCTTT. Its protein is CSASDYNTEAFF.

This clonotype was counted between two and nine times. The rearrangement uses TRBV20-1 and TRBJ1-2, with D possibly being TRBD1 (6 bases). Per the germline V gene, CDR1 is DFQATT and CDR2 is SNEGSKA (reference sequence). The CDR3 runs to 13 residues. The V and J ends lost 6 bases and 2 bases respectively, with 13 bases between them. The CDR3 DNA sequence: TGCAGTGCGCCGTCGGACAGAAACTATGGCTACACCTTC. Amino acid sequence: CSAPSDRNYGYTF.

This chain joins TRBV7-3 and TRBJ2-2; D might be TRBD1 or TRBD2, each matching 5 bases. Germline CDR1 reads SGHTA; CDR2 reads FQGTGA. The CDR3 is 16 amino acids. V lost 5 bases and J 2 bases, leaving 15 bases between the germline ends. CDR3 bases: TGTGCCAGCAGCATCTCCGGGACCTTCAACACCGGGGAGCTGTTTTTT. It is translated as CASSISGTFNTGELFF.

The chain employs TRBV5-8 and TRBJ2-1; D ambiguous. CDR1 and CDR2 from the germline V gene are SGHTS and YDEGEE. The CDR3 spans 13 residues. V dropped 4 bases and J dropped 5 bases, with 10 bases sitting between them. The CDR3 DNA follows: TGTGCCAGCAGCCGACTTCTAAACAATGAGCAGTTCTTC. It specifies CASSRLLNNEQFF.